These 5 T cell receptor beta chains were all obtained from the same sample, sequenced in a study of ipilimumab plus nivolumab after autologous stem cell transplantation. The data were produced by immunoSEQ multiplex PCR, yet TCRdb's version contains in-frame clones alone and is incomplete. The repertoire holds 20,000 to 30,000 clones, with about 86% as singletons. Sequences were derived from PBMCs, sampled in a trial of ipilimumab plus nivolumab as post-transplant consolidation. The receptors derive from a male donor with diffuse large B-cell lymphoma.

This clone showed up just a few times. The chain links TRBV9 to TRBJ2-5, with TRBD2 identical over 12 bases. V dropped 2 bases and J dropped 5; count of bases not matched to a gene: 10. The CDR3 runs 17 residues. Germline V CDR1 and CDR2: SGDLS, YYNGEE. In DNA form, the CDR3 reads TGTGCCAGCAGCGTTTCCCTAGCGGGGGGGCCGGGGGAGACCCAGTACTTC. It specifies CASSVSLAGGPGETQYF.

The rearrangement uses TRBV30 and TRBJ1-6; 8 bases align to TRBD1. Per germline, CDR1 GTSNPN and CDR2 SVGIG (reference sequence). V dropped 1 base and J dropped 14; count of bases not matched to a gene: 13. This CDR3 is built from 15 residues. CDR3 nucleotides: TGTGCCTGGAGTGGGACCCGGGACAGGCTATTCACCCTCCACTTT. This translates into CAWSGTRDRLFTLHF.

CDR3 nucleotide sequence: TGTGCCAGCAGCTTGTATGGGGGACGCACTGAAGCTTTCTTT. It yields the protein CASSLYGGRTEAFF. The chain couples TRBV7-2 to TRBJ1-1; possible D gene TRBD1, 5 bases. In germline, CDR1 is SGHTA, CDR2 FQGNSA. Trimming removed 3 bases at V and 4 bases at J, with 12 bases between. The CDR3 sequence is 14 residues long.

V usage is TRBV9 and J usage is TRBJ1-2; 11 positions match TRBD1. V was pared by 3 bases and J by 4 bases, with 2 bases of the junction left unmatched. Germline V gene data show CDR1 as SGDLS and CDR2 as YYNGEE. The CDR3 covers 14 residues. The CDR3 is CASSGTGGGYGYTF. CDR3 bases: TGTGCCAGCAGCGGGACAGGGGGCGGCTATGGCTACACCTTC. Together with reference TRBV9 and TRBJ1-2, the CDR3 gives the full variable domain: DSGVTQTPKHLITATGQRVTLRCSPRSGDLSVYWYQQSLDQGLQFLIQYYNGEERAKGNILERFSAQQFPDLHSELNLSSLELGDSALYFCASSGTGGGYGYTFGSGTRLTVV.

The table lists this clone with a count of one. In DNA, the CDR3 is TGTGCCAGCAGCCTTCCCTTGACCCAACCCCCCTACGAGCAGTACTTC. It specifies CASSLPLTQPPYEQYF. This chain connects TRBV12-1 to TRBJ2-7. TRBV12-1 is a known pseudogene. CDR3 length: 16 residues.